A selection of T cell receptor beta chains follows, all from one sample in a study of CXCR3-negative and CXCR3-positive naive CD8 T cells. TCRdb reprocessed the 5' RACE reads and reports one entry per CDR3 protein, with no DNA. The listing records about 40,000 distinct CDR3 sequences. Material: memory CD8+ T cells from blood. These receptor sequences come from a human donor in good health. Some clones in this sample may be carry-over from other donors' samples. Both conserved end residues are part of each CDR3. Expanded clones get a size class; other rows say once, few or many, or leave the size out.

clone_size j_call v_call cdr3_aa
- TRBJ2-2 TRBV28 CASSSLWENTGELFF
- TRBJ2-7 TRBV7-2 CASSLGTPYEQYF
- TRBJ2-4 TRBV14 CASSQRGQGLAKTIQYF
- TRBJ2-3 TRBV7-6 CASSSGGGARTDTQYF
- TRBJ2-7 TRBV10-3 CAISEASSYEQYF
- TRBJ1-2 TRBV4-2 CASSTNYGYTF
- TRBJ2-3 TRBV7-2 CASSPIFPRPPGDTQYF
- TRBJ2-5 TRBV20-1 CSARGLAGGPVGQETQYF
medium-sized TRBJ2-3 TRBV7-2 CATTSGGTLTDTQYF
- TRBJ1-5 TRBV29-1 CSVGQVNQPQHF
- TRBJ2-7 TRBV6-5 CATQPDPNSYEQYF
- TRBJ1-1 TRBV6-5 CASSLGQGATEAFF
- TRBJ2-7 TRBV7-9 CASSPDRARGYEQYF
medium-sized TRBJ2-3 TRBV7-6 CASSPTLYAADTQYF
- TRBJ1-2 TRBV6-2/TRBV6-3 CASSYSLEDRTNYGYTF
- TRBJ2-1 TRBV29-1 CSVKSGTLSYNEQFF
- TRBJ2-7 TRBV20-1 CSARDSPGQRYEQYF
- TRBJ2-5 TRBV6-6 CASSSLAGLQETQYF
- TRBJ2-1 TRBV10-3 CAISWTSGGGNEQFF
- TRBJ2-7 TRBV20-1 CSARDEVAAYEQYF
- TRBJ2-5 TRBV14 CASREGVETQYF
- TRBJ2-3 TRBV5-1 CASMPGDTDTQYF
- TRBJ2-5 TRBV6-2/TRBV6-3 CASSITTPDREETQYF
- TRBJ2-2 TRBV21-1 CASTPKRLNTGELFF
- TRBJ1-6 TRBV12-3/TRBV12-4 CASSFAGPSSYNSPLHF
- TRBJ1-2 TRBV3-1 CASSQRDRVNYGYTF
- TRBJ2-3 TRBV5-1 CASGGNRLTDTQYF
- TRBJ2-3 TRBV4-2 CASSQGFGGGPTDTQYF
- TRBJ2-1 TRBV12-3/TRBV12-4 CASSLAPGSYNEQFF
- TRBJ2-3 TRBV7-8 CASSLVNGDTQYF
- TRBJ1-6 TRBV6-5 CASSYRVNSPLHF
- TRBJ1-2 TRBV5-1 CASSLGTSYGYTF
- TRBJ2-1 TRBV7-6 CASSFPPEQFF
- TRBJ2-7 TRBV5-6 CASSFGGSYEQYF
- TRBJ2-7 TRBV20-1 CSATAGMAAYEQYF
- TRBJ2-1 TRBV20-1 CSARGGGTYNEQFF
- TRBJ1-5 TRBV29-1 CSVQSSAGASNQPQHF
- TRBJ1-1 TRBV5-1 CASRYRDRLNTEAFF
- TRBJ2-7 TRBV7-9 CASSFGSRSYEQYF
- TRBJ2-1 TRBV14 CASSHGTDNEQFF
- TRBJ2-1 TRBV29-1 CSVAGTGESNEQFF
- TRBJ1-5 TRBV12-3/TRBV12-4 CASSWGNQPQHF
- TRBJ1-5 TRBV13 CASSFVGQPQHF
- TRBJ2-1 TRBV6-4 CASTPGGGDSYNEQFF
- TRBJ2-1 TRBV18 CASSPEPNNEQFF
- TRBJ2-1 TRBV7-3 CASSLTLGGALYNEQFF
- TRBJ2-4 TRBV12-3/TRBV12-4 CASSFRRGEVQYF
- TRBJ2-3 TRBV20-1 CSAKIRGVDSSRNTDTQYF
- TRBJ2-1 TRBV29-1 CSVQYIPNQDNEQFF
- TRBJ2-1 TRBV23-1 CASSQSQGSPYNEQFF
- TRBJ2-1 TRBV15 CATSERTSGYNEQFF
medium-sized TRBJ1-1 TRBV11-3 CASSHRDMNTEAFF
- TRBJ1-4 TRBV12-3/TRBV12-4 CASSFGTVNEKLFF
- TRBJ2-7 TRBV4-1 CASSQDSSPFEQYF
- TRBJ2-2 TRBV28 CASSLILRQTGAGELFF
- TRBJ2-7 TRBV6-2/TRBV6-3 CASSWLTGNYEQYF
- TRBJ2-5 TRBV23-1 CASSTLEGGRETQYF
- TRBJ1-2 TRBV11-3 CASSPIRGFGDYGYTF
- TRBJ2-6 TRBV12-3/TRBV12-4 CASSLQGLSGANVLTF